One sample yielded the 8 T cell receptor beta chains listed below, sequenced in a study of shared clonotypes between healthy human individuals. The repertoire was sequenced with immunoSEQ multiplex PCR; TCRdb's copy has only in-frame clones and lacks some. This sample has 2,500,000 or so clones, with 90% to 95% found just once. Sequencing was performed on naive CD4+ T cells from PBMCs. Subset here: CD45RA+ positively selected. These receptor sequences come from a man aged 18 to 30 in good health. Some clones in this sample may be carry-over from other donors' samples.

The chain couples TRBV30 to TRBJ2-5; D call uncertain. The germline gives CDR1 GTSNPN, CDR2 SVGIG (reference sequence). This CDR3 has 12 residues. V was clipped by 0 bases and J by 6 bases, with 8 bases between them. The CDR3 sequence: CAWSVGSQTQYF. CDR3 nucleotide sequence: TGTGCCTGGAGTGTAGGGTCTCAGACCCAGTACTTC.

The table lists this clone with a count of one. The CDR3 loop is CASSPTGTVRGYTF. The CDR3 nucleotides are TGTGCCAGCAGCCCGACAGGAACAGTCCGGGGCTACACCTTC. This chain joins TRBV7-2 and TRBJ1-2, with D possibly TRBD1 on 6 matching bases. The CDR3 has 14 amino acids. Germline V gene sequence: CDR1 SGHTA, CDR2 FQGNSA. Trimming took 5 bases from V and 8 from J, leaving 18 bases between them.

The V gene is TRBV7-2, the J gene TRBJ2-7; D perhaps matches TRBD2 (6 bases). CDR1 is SGHTA and CDR2 is FQGNSA in the germline V gene. This CDR3 spans 15 amino acids. The ends were cut back, 2 bases at V and 2 bases at J, with 13 bases in the middle. CDR3: CASSLLPLAPYEQYF. Written as DNA, the CDR3 is TGTGCCAGCAGCTTACTTCCACTAGCTCCCTACGAGCAGTACTTC.

The rearrangement links TRBV28 to TRBJ2-2; D not certain. Germline CDR1 and CDR2: MDHEN and SYDVKM. This CDR3 spans 11 amino acids. With 5 bases removed from V and 7 bases from J, the gap between germline ends came to 5 bases. Written as DNA, the CDR3 is TGTGCCAGCAGTACAAGCGGGGAGCTGTTTTTT. Translated, it gives CASSTSGELFF.

The V call is TRBV9, the J call TRBJ2-7, with 8 positions matching TRBD2. The ends lost 4 bases at V and 2 bases at J; junction bases unmatched: 8. Germline values: CDR1 SGDLS, CDR2 YYNGEE. CDR3 size: 15 residues. CDR3 DNA sequence: TGTGCCAGCAGCTTGGGACTAGGACTCCCCTACGAGCAGTACTTC. This sequence encodes CASSLGLGLPYEQYF.

V is TRBV7-3 and J is TRBJ1-1, with unresolved D. The V gene's germline CDR1 is SGHTA and CDR2 FQGTGA. CDR3 size: 13 residues. V lost 8 bases, J lost 0 bases, and 10 bases lay in between. The DNA for the CDR3 is TGTGCCAGCGGGTCGGACGTGAACACTGAAGCTTTCTTT. This translates into CASGSDVNTEAFF.

On this clone itself: Distinct nucleotide sequences in the sample also encode this CDR3. This chain connects TRBV27 to TRBJ1-3; TRBD1 might be the D (6 bases). The V gene's germline CDR1 is MNHEY and CDR2 SMNVEV (reference sequence). V shed 5 bases and J shed 0 bases, with 8 bases lying between them. CDR3 length: 14 amino acids. The CDR3 is CASSQQGSGNTIYF. The CDR3 region has the DNA TGTGCCAGCAGTCAACAGGGCTCTGGAAACACCATATATTTT.

This sequence joins TRBV29-1 and TRBJ2-1, with 7 bases that match TRBD2. This CDR3 is 13 amino acids long. The germline gives CDR1 SQVTM, CDR2 ANQGSEA. Trimming took 4 bases from V and 5 from J; bases not matched to a gene: 5. CDR3 loop: CSVGRSGNNEQFF. CDR3 DNA: TGCAGCGTTGGCCGGAGCGGGAACAATGAGCAGTTCTTC.